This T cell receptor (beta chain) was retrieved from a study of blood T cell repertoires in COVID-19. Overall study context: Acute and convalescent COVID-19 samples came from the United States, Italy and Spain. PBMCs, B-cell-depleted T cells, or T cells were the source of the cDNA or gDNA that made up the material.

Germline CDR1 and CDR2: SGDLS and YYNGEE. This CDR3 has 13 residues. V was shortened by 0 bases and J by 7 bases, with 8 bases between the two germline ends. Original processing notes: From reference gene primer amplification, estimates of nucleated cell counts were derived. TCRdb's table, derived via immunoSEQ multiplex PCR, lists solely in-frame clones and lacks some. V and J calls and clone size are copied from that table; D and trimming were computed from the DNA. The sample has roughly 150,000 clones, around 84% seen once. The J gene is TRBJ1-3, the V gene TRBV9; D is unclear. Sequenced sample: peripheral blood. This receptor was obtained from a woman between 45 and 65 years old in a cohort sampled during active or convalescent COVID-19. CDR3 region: CASSVGHENTIYF. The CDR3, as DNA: TGTGCCAGCAGCGTAGGTCACGAGAACACCATATATTTT.